These T cell receptor beta chains were read from a single sample in a study of blood T cell repertoires in COVID-19. Using immunoSEQ multiplex PCR, the repertoire was profiled, and TCRdb retains in-frame clones only, with some absent. The repertoire consists of more than 150,000 clones, with about nine tenths occurring once and the leading ten covering 2% to 2.5%. Material: PBMCs or T cells enriched from blood (not recorded which). The source is a woman younger than 45 who had recovered from COVID-19. Each CDR3 is given with its conserved first and last residue. The D gene is left open where the match is weak. Clone size is not always given. Where it is, it says once, few, many or a class for expanded clones.

clone size	J gene	D gene	V gene	CDR3 DNA	CDR3 protein
NA	TRBJ2-1	NA	TRBV18	TGTGCCAGCTCACCATTTCTGACGGGTGAATCCTACAATGAGCAGTTCTTC	CASSPFLTGESYNEQFF
NA	TRBJ1-1	NA	TRBV11-3	TGTGCCAGCACCGCTATGAACACTGAAGCTTTCTTT	CASTAMNTEAFF
NA	TRBJ2-7	TRBD2	TRBV11-3	TGTGCCAGCAGCCAAGGAGGGACTAGCGGGAGGGGCGAGCAGTACTTC	CASSQGGTSGRGEQYF
NA	TRBJ2-7	TRBD2	TRBV6-2/TRBV6-3	TGTGCCAGCAGTTACTTTGAGCGGGGGGCCCGCTACGAGCAGTACTTC	CASSYFERGARYEQYF
NA	TRBJ2-2	TRBD2	TRBV6-1	TGTGCCAGCAGTGAACCGCAGCTAGCGGGTAACACCGGGGAGCTGTTTTTT	CASSEPQLAGNTGELFF
NA	TRBJ2-7	NA	TRBV19	TGTGCCAGTAAGGGAAGAGGGACATTTTCCTACGAGCAGTACTTC	CASKGRGTFSYEQYF
once	TRBJ1-3	NA	TRBV11-3	TGTGCCAGCAGCTTAGATACTTTGGACACCATATATTTT	CASSLDTLDTIYF
NA	TRBJ2-1	TRBD2	TRBV5-5	TGTGCCAGCAGCCCTCTTGGACTAGCGGGGGGTATCTCCTACAATGAGCAGTTCTTC	CASSPLGLAGGISYNEQFF
NA	TRBJ2-2	NA	TRBV7-2	TGTGCCAGCAGCTTAGCGCTAGCCGGGGAGCTGTTTTTT	CASSLALAGELFF
once	TRBJ1-2	NA	TRBV11-2	TGTGCCAGCAGCCTCCTTGGGGGGACGAACTATGGCTACACCTTC	CASSLLGGTNYGYTF
NA	TRBJ1-1	TRBD1	TRBV12-3/TRBV12-4	TGTGCCAGCATGACAGGGGCCCCTGAAGCTTTCTTT	CASMTGAPEAFF
NA	TRBJ1-6	TRBD1	TRBV10-3	TGTGCCACGTCCTTGGGGGGACAGGATGGTTCACCCCTCCACTTT	CATSLGGQDGSPLHF
once	TRBJ1-1	NA	TRBV4-1	TGCGCCAGCAGCCAAGGTCTAGTAGGGGTAAACACTGAAGCTTTCTTT	CASSQGLVGVNTEAFF
few	TRBJ1-3	NA	TRBV5-1	TGCGCCAGCAGCCCCGGGGGTAGGATCAGCTCTGGAAACACCATATATTTT	CASSPGGRISSGNTIYF
NA	TRBJ2-1	TRBD2	TRBV7-9	TGTGCCAGCAGCTCCGGGGGGGCCCACAATGAGCAGTTCTTC	CASSSGGAHNEQFF
NA	TRBJ2-3	NA	TRBV7-3	TGTGCCAGCAGCTCCGGACTACAGCCAAGGGATACGCAGTATTTT	CASSSGLQPRDTQYF
NA	TRBJ1-6	TRBD1	TRBV7-9	TGTGCCAGCAGCCGAGGACAGGATTCTATTTCTGCCCTCCACTTT	CASSRGQDSISALHF
NA	TRBJ1-2	TRBD1	TRBV7-7	TGTGCCAGCAGCTTGTACCGACAGGGGGGAAGGCTCTATGGCTACACCTTC	CASSLYRQGGRLYGYTF
NA	TRBJ1-2	TRBD1	TRBV24-1	TGTGCCACCAGTGACCCCACAGGGGACGGCTTGGGTGGCTACACCTTC	CATSDPTGDGLGGYTF
NA	TRBJ1-5	TRBD1	TRBV6-5	TGTGCCAGCAGCTTCAGGGGGGATCGCAATCAGCCCCAGCATTTT	CASSFRGDRNQPQHF
NA	TRBJ1-3	TRBD1	TRBV2	TGTGCCAGCAGTTCGGGACAGGGAAACACCATATATTTT	CASSSGQGNTIYF
NA	TRBJ1-2	NA	TRBV19	TGTGCCAGTACCTCATCCCGCCTCGGGGAGATTAACTATGGCTACACCTTC	CASTSSRLGEINYGYTF
NA	TRBJ2-7	TRBD1	TRBV4-2	TGTGCCAGCAGCCTCGAGGGGGCCCCCGCGGAGCAGTACTTC	CASSLEGAPAEQYF
NA	TRBJ2-5	TRBD1	TRBV9	TGTGCCAGCAGCCTAGGACAGGGGGGAGAGACCCAGTACTTC	CASSLGQGGETQYF
NA	TRBJ2-2	TRBD1	TRBV11-2	TGTGCCAGCAGCTTAGCCCCTAGGGGGCGCATCGGGGAGCTGTTTTTT	CASSLAPRGRIGELFF
NA	TRBJ2-3	NA	TRBV24-1	TGTGCCACCAGCGGGACACCTAGCACAGATACGCAGTATTTT	CATSGTPSTDTQYF
NA	TRBJ1-3	NA	TRBV19	TGTGCCACTGAGGACGGGAGCTCTGGAAACACCATATATTTT	CATEDGSSGNTIYF
NA	TRBJ1-1	NA	TRBV7-9	TGTGCCAGCAGCCTCCCGTTGGGAGTGGCCAGCACTGAAGCTTTCTTT	CASSLPLGVASTEAFF
NA	TRBJ2-7	TRBD1	TRBV14	TGTGCCAGCACCTCGGGACAGGGGTCTTACGAGCAGTACTTC	CASTSGQGSYEQYF
NA	TRBJ1-2	TRBD1	TRBV7-9	TGTGCCAGCAGCCACTCAGACAGGGGAGATTACTATGGCTACACCTTC	CASSHSDRGDYYGYTF
NA	TRBJ1-4	NA	TRBV27	TGTGCCAGCAGTTTTGCGTCAACTAATGAAAAACTGTTTTTT	CASSFASTNEKLFF
NA	TRBJ2-5	NA	TRBV29-1	TGCAGCGTTGATGTAGAGCAAGAGACCCAGTACTTC	CSVDVEQETQYF
NA	TRBJ1-5	TRBD1	TRBV4-2	TGTGCCAGCAGCCAAGGACAGGGAAGCATGGCCCAGCATTTT	CASSQGQGSMAQHF
NA	TRBJ1-1	NA	TRBV9	TGTGCCAGCAGCCACGGGACACTGAACACTGAAGCTTTCTTT	CASSHGTLNTEAFF
once	TRBJ1-1	TRBD1	TRBV11-2	TGTGCCAGCAGCTTCAGGGGGGTTCCTGTGAACACTGAAGCTTTCTTT	CASSFRGVPVNTEAFF
NA	TRBJ2-3	TRBD2	TRBV6-5	TGTGCCAGCGAGGGACTAGCCGGCACAGATACGCAGTATTTT	CASEGLAGTDTQYF
NA	TRBJ2-7	TRBD1	TRBV2	TGTGCCAGCATTCCGCTAGACAGGGGGCTTTCCTACGAGCAGTACTTC	CASIPLDRGLSYEQYF
NA	TRBJ1-2	TRBD1	TRBV19	TGTGCCAGTGGACAGGGGGGGAGCTATGGCTACACCTTC	CASGQGGSYGYTF
NA	TRBJ1-6	NA	TRBV7-9	TGTGCCAGCAGCTTAGACTCTCACAGCAATTCACCCCTCCACTTT	CASSLDSHSNSPLHF
once	TRBJ2-2	TRBD2	TRBV19	TGTGCCAGTAGTATAAGCGGGAAAGCGAACACCGGGGAGCTGTTTTTT	CASSISGKANTGELFF
few	TRBJ2-7	NA	TRBV30	TGTGCCTGGAGGATGGTAGCGGCTTACGAGCAGTACTTC	CAWRMVAAYEQYF
NA	TRBJ1-3	NA	TRBV30	TGTGCCTCGACCGAGCGGTGGGGAAACACCATATATTTT	CASTERWGNTIYF
NA	TRBJ1-5	TRBD1	TRBV5-5	TGTGCCAGCAGCTTGGCCTTCGGGGCAGGGGGCGGTTTTGGCAATCAGCCCCAGCATTTT	CASSLAFGAGGGFGNQPQHF
NA	TRBJ2-7	NA	TRBV5-1	TGCGCCAGCAGCACCCGGCAGGGGTACTCCTACGAGCAGTACTTC	CASSTRQGYSYEQYF
NA	TRBJ2-3	NA	TRBV5-4	TGTGCCAGCAGCTTGACTAGCAGAAGCACAGATACGCAGTATTTT	CASSLTSRSTDTQYF
NA	TRBJ2-3	TRBD2	TRBV11-3	TGTGCCAGCAGCGCACCGAGGCTAGCGGGGCCAGATACGCAGTATTTT	CASSAPRLAGPDTQYF
NA	TRBJ2-2	NA	TRBV7-9	TGTGCCAGCAGCCCAGCCGGACTTCGGGGGAACACCGGGGAGCTGTTTTTT	CASSPAGLRGNTGELFF
NA	TRBJ2-5	NA	TRBV11-2	TGTGCCAGCAGCTCGAGCGGGCCGGTTGTTGAGACCCAGTACTTC	CASSSSGPVVETQYF
NA	TRBJ2-5	NA	TRBV19	TGTGCCAGTACCCCCCGGGGTTTTCAAGAGACCCAGTACTTC	CASTPRGFQETQYF
NA	TRBJ1-1	NA	TRBV5-1	TGCGCCAGCAGCTTGGGGGACACGAACACTGAAGCTTTCTTT	CASSLGDTNTEAFF
NA	TRBJ2-1	NA	TRBV30	TGTGCCTGGAGTGTACCGGGGGTTGGCCCTAAGTTCTTC	CAWSVPGVGPKFF